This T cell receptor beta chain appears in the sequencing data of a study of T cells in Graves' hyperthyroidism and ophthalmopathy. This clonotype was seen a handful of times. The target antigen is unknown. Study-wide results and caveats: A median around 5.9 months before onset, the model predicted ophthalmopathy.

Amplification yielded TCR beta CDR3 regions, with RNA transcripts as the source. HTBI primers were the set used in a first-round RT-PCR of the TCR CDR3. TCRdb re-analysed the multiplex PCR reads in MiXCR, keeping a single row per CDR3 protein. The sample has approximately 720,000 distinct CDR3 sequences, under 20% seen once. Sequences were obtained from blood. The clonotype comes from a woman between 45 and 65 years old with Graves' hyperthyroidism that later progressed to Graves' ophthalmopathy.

Here the CDR3 DNA reads TGTGCCAGCAGCTTTAGTCAGGGCGAGAACTATGGCTACACCTTC. It specifies CASSFSQGENYGYTF. The chain employs TRBV11-2 and TRBJ1-2; the D gene is possibly TRBD1 (5 bases). V dropped 3 bases and J dropped 2 bases, with 13 bases sitting between them. Per the germline V gene, CDR1 is SGHAT and CDR2 is FQNNGV. The CDR3 has 15 residues. Complete variable domain (other parts from reference TRBV11-2 and TRBJ1-2): EAGVAQSPRYKIIEKRQSVAFWCNPISGHATLYWYQQILGQGPKLLIQFQNNGVVDDSQLPKDRFSAERLKGVDSTLKIQPAKLEDSAVYLCASSFSQGENYGYTFGSGTRLTVV.